This T cell receptor (beta chain) was recorded in a study of vaccination effects on CD4 cells after COVID-19. The CDR3 is 15 amino acids. Per germline, CDR1 SGHTS and CDR2 YDEGEE. V trimming: 4 bases; J trimming: 5 bases; junction bases outside the gene matches: 8. In the case of this clone: Its cognate antigen is unknown.

Clones were sequenced by immunoSEQ multiplex PCR, and TCRdb holds only the in-frame ones, with some missing. This sample yields just under 75,000 clones, of which about four fifths are seen a single time; about 3.2% belongs to the top ten. Before sequencing, viral peptide pools were used by the ViraFEST assay to expand antigen-specific CD4+ T cells. Cells that had been cultured for nine to eleven days were the source of isolated CD4+ T cells. In the vaccine recipients, nucleocapsid antibodies were negative and there was no prior SARS-CoV-2 infection. Both day 3 and day 7 saw half the medium replaced with IL-2 medium.

This sequence joins TRBV5-8 and TRBJ2-3; 9 nucleotides align to TRBD1. The material sequenced was CD4+ T cells from PBMCs cultured with HCoV-NL63 spike peptides, taken before COVID-19 vaccination. This receptor was identified in a human donor who received a COVID-19 vaccine. CDR3 loop: CASSVGTGRKDTQYF. In nucleotides, the CDR3 is TGTGCCAGCAGCGTAGGGACAGGGAGGAAAGATACGCAGTATTTT.